This T cell receptor (beta chain) was observed in a study of shared clonotypes between healthy human individuals (TCRdb year 2020). Regarding the complete study: A few men and a couple of women, aged 18 to 49 years, made up the cohort. For each donor, CD4 naive and CD4 memory were each given three plates, CD8 naive was given two plates, and CD8 memory was given one plate. To estimate repertoire size and how much clonotype sharing occurs between individuals, the study deeply sequenced the blood TCR repertoires of five healthy adults. Libraries were prepared and TCR repertoires were sequenced by different laboratories using diverse techniques, in order to increase sequencing depth and limit assay-specific biases. Per donor, leukapheresis produced somewhere between about 0.85 and 10 billion PBMCs. Summary of the overall study and its limitations: Because the study included a small number of donors, the genetic and exposure-history diversity represented was limited. Incomplete sequencing was indicated by rarefaction of sorted-subset datasets, despite the large sequencing depth. Naive subsets generally had larger estimated clonotype richness than memory subsets did. Sampling was restricted to blood, and TCR repertoires in tissues likely differ from the TCR repertoires found in blood. Compared with non-shared clonotypes, clonotypes shared by all four sorted-subset donors had higher generation probabilities. Across a few donors, roughly 5% of naive CD4, approximately 3.5% of naive CD8, 2.3% of memory CD4, and about 0.4% of memory CD8 clonotypes were shared. Pairwise subsampling indicated that sequencing depth was expected to affect the degree of clonotype sharing among donors.

This clone was seen at least ten times. The clone's antigen remains unknown. No base-level quality is on record; no much larger clone is a single base apart. The CDR3 measures 15 amino acids from cysteine to phenylalanine. Only the CDR3 DNA stays, 45 bases, in frame from base 1. The donors were healthy, HIV-negative adults with no recently reported acute infections or vaccinations. Only Caucasian adults living in Nashville, Tennessee, USA were represented among the donors. CD4+ T cells were enriched by magnetic negative selection, after which naive cells were positively selected on CD45RA and the negative fraction was taken as the memory subset. After blood collection by leukapheresis, PBMCs were isolated using Ficoll-Histopaque density gradient centrifugation and then cryopreserved in the vapor phase of liquid nitrogen. Analytical flow cytometry was used to check the purity and quantity of each magnetically sorted T cell population. From each sorted fraction, genomic DNA was isolated and quantified by UV absorbance on a Nanodrop 2000c.

TCR CDR3 regions were amplified from genomic DNA by multiplex PCR using the deep immunoSEQ assay. Genomic DNA extracted from each cell subset was distributed evenly over all wells of several immunoSEQ 96-well plates, and each plate served as one replicate. For sorted subsets, around 200 ng genomic DNA, equal to about 30,000 T cell genomes, was loaded into each replicate PCR. Purified libraries were measured with a Qubit 3.0 fluorometer, size-checked on a Bioanalyzer 2100, and measured again with the KAPA Library Quantification kit. A separate single-read 150-cycle Illumina NextSeq 550 flow cell was used to sequence each immunoSEQ 96-well plate. Processing in the source paper ran as follows. Because the immunoSEQ output held only junctional sequences and lacked quality scores, the filtering could not match the filtering applied to full-length reads. To assign V/J genes and CDR3, sequences were annotated against IMGT germline references using PyIR, a Python wrapper for IgBLAST v1.9. Reads were filtered out if the reads had weak V/J assignments (E-value above 1e-6), no CDR3, stop codons, out-of-frame junctions, or ambiguous translated residues. A V3J clonotype was defined by an identical inferred V gene, J gene, and CDR3 amino acid sequence. The percentage overlap between two repertoires was calculated by dividing the number of shared unique clonotypes by the size of the smaller repertoire. Richness of each repertoire was evaluated using RTK rarefaction, the Chao1 estimator, and Recon v2.1 estimates of unobserved clonotypes. Generation probabilities were computed with OLGA for all TCRbeta clonotypes obtained by the gDNA method from four donors. In its TCRdb copy, this immuneACCESS table keeps in-frame sequences only and misses some clones. Where compared with another copy, unresolved V genes explain less than half of these, and the others have no known cause. V and J calls and clone size are given by that table; D and trimming were obtained from the DNA. This sample is represented by over a million clones; about 80% of them were singletons. The biggest ten clones account for approximately 0.52% of the sample.

This TCR derives from a young man in good health. Some clones in this sample may be carry-over from other donors' samples. Recombination linked TRBV7-5 to TRBJ1-5. TRBV7-5 is flagged as a pseudogene. The sample comprised memory CD4+ T cells from PBMCs. Reading the label with the study, this specimen's cell subset or site is: CD45RA-negative fraction. The sequenced DNA is TGTGCCAGAAGCTTAGTAGGGCCGCCCTATCAGCCCCAGCATTTT. This yields the protein CARSLVGPPYQPQHF.